Shown below are 22 T cell receptor beta chains from a single sample sequenced in a study of blood T cell repertoires in COVID-19. Sequencing was performed with immunoSEQ multiplex PCR; in TCRdb, only in-frame clones are kept and a portion is missing. The repertoire holds approximately 170,000 clones, with roughly four fifths as singletons. The sequenced material came from peripheral blood. The receptors originated from a woman between 65 and 79 years old with COVID-19, enrolled during active disease.

The rearrangement uses TRBV18 and TRBJ2-1, with a tentative D call TRBD2 (6 bases). The CDR3 is 15 amino acids. Germline loops: CDR1 KGHSH, CDR2 LQKENI. V lost 5 bases and J 1 base, leaving 12 bases between the germline ends. In DNA form, the CDR3 reads TGTGCCAGCTCAGGGGACTTGGGGTCCTACAATGAGCAGTTCTTC. Encoded protein: CASSGDLGSYNEQFF.

CDR3 coding DNA: TGTGCCAGCAACCACCGAGCGGGGTCTATGGTTAATTCACCCCTCCACTTT. Its protein product is CASNHRAGSMVNSPLHF. The chain joins TRBV3-1 (or the pseudogene TRBV3-2) to TRBJ1-6; D unresolved. V was clipped by 7 bases and J by 6 bases, with 22 bases between them. Germline values: CDR1 LGHDT, CDR2 YNNKEL (reference sequence). The CDR3 spans 17 residues.

The table lists this clone with many counts. This chain joins TRBV6-7 and TRBJ1-1, with TRBD1 matching 8 bases. TRBV6-7 is treated as an ORF (open reading frame) with a function not yet certain. The trim removed 5 bases at V and 5 bases at J, leaving 25 bases unmatched. The CDR3 is 20 amino acids. The CDR3 nucleotides are TGTGCCAGCAGTCGCTCCCTTTCCCGGCAGGGGGCGATGGGAAGGACTGAAGCTTTCTTT. Its protein product is CASSRSLSRQGAMGRTEAFF.

The rearrangement links TRBV4-2 to TRBJ1-1, with 9 bases aligning to TRBD1. CDR3 size: 15 residues. V shed 6 bases, J shed 4 bases, and the junction held 9 bases outside the gene matches. Germline V lookup: CDR1 LGHNA, CDR2 YNFKEQ. CDR3 in DNA: TGTGCCAGCAGGGAGGAACAGGGGGCGGTCACTGAAGCTTTCTTT. Translated: CASREEQGAVTEAFF.

The V and J genes are TRBV2 and TRBJ1-4, with a tentative D call TRBD1 (6 bases). Trimming pared 7 bases from V and 8 bases from J, leaving 17 bases between. The germline CDR1 and CDR2 sequences are SNHLY and FYNNEI. The CDR3 is made up of 14 amino acids. Written as DNA, the CDR3 is TGTGCCAGCAAGATTCAGGGAAGGGGGGAAAAACTGTTTTTT. It is translated as CASKIQGRGEKLFF.

The chain joins TRBV7-9 to TRBJ2-7; a possible D gene is TRBD1 (6 bases). The germline V and J ends were trimmed by 6 bases and 7 bases, with 16 bases remaining between them. The CDR3 loop spans 13 amino acids. The germline V gene has CDR1 SEHNR and CDR2 FQNEAQ (reference sequence). CDR3 coding DNA: TGTGCCAGCAGGCAAACAGGGTCTGGAGAGCAGTACTTC. Protein sequence: CASRQTGSGEQYF.

The CDR3 sequence is CSVLLNEQFF. The CDR3 nucleotides are TGCAGCGTTCTGTTGAATGAGCAGTTCTTC. This chain connects TRBV29-1 to TRBJ2-1; the D is unclear. Trimming took 5 bases from V and 7 from J, leaving 6 bases between them. The CDR3 runs 10 residues. Per germline, CDR1 SQVTM and CDR2 ANQGSEA.

This chain connects TRBV6-5 to TRBJ1-2; D might be TRBD1 (6 bases). CDR1 is MNHEY and CDR2 is SVGAGI in the germline V gene. This CDR3 spans 13 amino acids. The ends were cut back, 4 bases at V and 4 bases at J, with 10 bases in the middle. The CDR3 coding sequence is TGTGCCAGCAGTTTACAGGGTCTCTATGGCTACACCTTC. Translated: CASSLQGLYGYTF.

This clone was detected only once. The rearrangement joins TRBV2 to TRBJ2-3; maybe TRBD1 (5 bases). The CDR3 is 15 amino acids. Germline V gives CDR1 SNHLY, CDR2 FYNNEI. Trimming stripped 2 bases from V and 1 base from J, with 10 bases between. The CDR3 reads CASSERQGGTDTQYF. The CDR3 DNA is TGTGCCAGCAGTGAACGACAAGGGGGCACAGATACGCAGTATTTT.

This chain links TRBV30 with TRBJ1-3, with D unresolved. Germline CDR1 GTSNPN, CDR2 SVGIG (reference sequence). This CDR3 is built from 16 residues. Between the trimmed V and J ends, which lost 1 base and 4 bases, there was a span of 17 bases. CDR3 region: CAWSAPYGISGNTIYF. Here the CDR3 DNA reads TGTGCCTGGAGTGCCCCTTACGGTATCTCCGGAAACACCATATATTTT. The whole variable domain, filled in from reference TRBV30 and TRBJ1-3, reads SQTIHQWPATLVQPVGSPLSLECTVEGTSNPNLYWYRQAAGRGLQLLFYSVGIGQISSEVPQNLSASRPQDRQFILSSKKLLLSDSGFYLCAWSAPYGISGNTIYFGEGSWLTVV.

This clone was recorded a few times. The gene calls are TRBV9 and TRBJ2-5; D not resolved. CDR3 length equals 15 residues. Germline V CDR1 and CDR2: SGDLS, YYNGEE. The V and J ends lost 0 bases and 1 base respectively, with 10 bases between them. CDR3 sequence reads: CASSVGITTQETQYF. The CDR3 DNA sequence: TGTGCCAGCAGCGTAGGCATAACTACCCAAGAGACCCAGTACTTC.

V is TRBV3-1 (or the pseudogene TRBV3-2) and J is TRBJ2-2; 12 nucleotides line up with TRBD2. V gave up 4 bases and J gave up 6 bases; unmatched junction bases: 12. The CDR3 runs to 18 residues. Per germline, CDR1 LGHDT and CDR2 YNNKEL (reference sequence). The CDR3 DNA follows: TGTGCCAGCAGCCCTAAGGCGACTAGCGGGAGAATGGCCGGGGAGCTGTTTTTT. Translating gives CASSPKATSGRMAGELFF.

The chain uses TRBV9 and TRBJ1-6; D perhaps matches TRBD1 (5 bases). CDR1 is SGDLS and CDR2 is YYNGEE in the germline V gene. Trimming left V 4 bases short and J 0 bases short, with 8 bases between. The CDR3 length is 15 residues. The CDR3 DNA reads as TGTGCCAGCAGCAGGGGTAGCTCCTATAATTCACCCCTCCACTTT. This encodes CASSRGSSYNSPLHF.

The chain links TRBV7-2 to TRBJ2-1; TRBD2 agrees at 11 bases. In germline, CDR1 is SGHTA, CDR2 FQGNSA. The CDR3 loop spans 17 amino acids. J gave up 3 bases and V 1 base, and 5 bases lay outside the gene matches. The CDR3 DNA sequence: TGTGCCAGCAGCTTAGTGGGCCTAGCGGGAGGCTACAATGAGCAGTTCTTC. This translates into CASSLVGLAGGYNEQFF.

V gene TRBV3-1 (or the pseudogene TRBV3-2) combines with J gene TRBJ1-2, with D tentatively TRBD1 (6 bases). The CDR3 spans 13 residues. Germline-derived CDR1 and CDR2 are LGHDT and YNNKEL (reference sequence). The V gene lost 3 bases and the J gene lost 8 bases, with 13 bases spanning the gap. DNA for the CDR3: TGTGCCAGCAGCCATACAGGGATATGCGGCTACACCTTC. It specifies CASSHTGICGYTF.

This chain links TRBV19 with TRBJ2-3, with 8 bases identical to TRBD2. The CDR3 contains 17 residues. V lost 6 bases, J lost 0 bases, and 11 bases stayed unmatched. The germline CDR1 and CDR2 sequences are LNHDA and SQIVND (reference sequence). The CDR3 loop is CASRSSPGGASTDTQYF. CDR3 bases: TGTGCCAGTAGGTCGTCCCCGGGGGGGGCCAGCACAGATACGCAGTATTTT.

This clone was seen a handful of times. Other DNA sequences in the same sample also yield this CDR3. The chain is built from TRBV18 and TRBJ2-7; TRBD2 is a possible D gene (7 bases). CDR1 and CDR2 (germline): KGHSH, LQKENI. The CDR3 loop spans 15 amino acids. Trimming stripped 4 bases from V and 1 base from J, with 14 bases between. CDR3 nucleotide sequence: TGTGCCAGCTCACAAGAGCGGGACATATCCTACGAGCAGTACTTC. Translating it yields CASSQERDISYEQYF.

The chain employs TRBV5-5 and TRBJ1-2; TRBD1 agrees at 8 bases. The CDR3 has 15 residues. The V segment lost 0 bases and the J segment 8 bases; nucleotides outside the gene matches: 9. Germline CDR1 is SGHKS and CDR2 is YYEKEE (reference sequence). The CDR3 DNA sequence: TGTGCCAGCAGCTTGGTTTCCGGACAGGGTACCGGCTACACCTTC. Its protein is CASSLVSGQGTGYTF.

This clone was counted between two and nine times. The chain employs TRBV7-8 and TRBJ1-1; unclear D gene. In germline, CDR1 is SGHVS, CDR2 FQNEAQ. V was cut by 1 base and J by 3 bases, with 9 bases left in between. This CDR3 is built from 14 residues. The DNA of the CDR3 is TGTGCCAGCAGCTTAGACTCCCGGGACACTGAAGCTTTCTTT. It is translated as CASSLDSRDTEAFF.

V gene TRBV2 combines with J gene TRBJ2-5, with 9 bases that match TRBD2. The V and J ends lost 2 bases and 4 bases, in that order; junction bases with no gene match: 2. Germline loops: CDR1 SNHLY, CDR2 FYNNEI. The CDR3 spans 14 residues. Here the CDR3 reads CASSERGGVETQYF. The DNA for the CDR3 is TGTGCCAGCAGTGAACGCGGGGGGGTAGAGACCCAGTACTTC.

The CDR3 here is CASSLSGTSTNTGELFF. The CDR3 DNA sequence: TGTGCCAGCAGCCTTTCCGGGACTTCTACGAACACCGGGGAGCTGTTTTTT. The rearrangement links TRBV7-6 to TRBJ2-2, with a tentative D call TRBD2 (6 bases). Trimming stripped 5 bases from V and 0 bases from J, with 16 bases between. CDR3 length: 17 amino acids. Germline CDR1 reads SGHVS; CDR2 reads FNYEAQ. The variable domain in full, completed from reference TRBV7-6 and TRBJ2-2, reads GAGVSQSPRYKVTKRGQDVALRCDPISGHVSLYWYRQALGQGPEFLTYFNYEAQQDKSGLPNDRFSAERPEGSISTLTIQRTEQRDSAMYRCASSLSGTSTNTGELFFGEGSRLTVL.

This chain uses TRBV28 with TRBJ1-5; TRBD1 agrees at 7 bases. The CDR3 consists of 17 residues. V trimming: 7 bases; J trimming: 0 bases; junction bases outside the gene matches: 12. Looked up from germline, CDR1 is MDHEN and CDR2 is SYDVKM. In nucleotides, the CDR3 is TGTGCCAGCAAACTGACAGGGAGTAAAGATAGCAATCAGCCCCAGCATTTT. Its translation is CASKLTGSKDSNQPQHF.